These 25 T cell receptor beta chains were all obtained from the same sample, sequenced in a study of beta chain features in type 1 diabetes. Investigators reverse transcribed all isolated RNA, so they sequenced expressed TCRB transcripts. TCRdb keeps only in-frame clones here, not all; method: immunoSEQ multiplex PCR. Of about 740,000 clones listed, about an eighth were seen once; the top ten hold roughly 0.022%. Antigen specificity for these receptors is unknown. Study-wide results and caveats: Shortening of TCRB CDR3s, moderate but significant, appeared in all four CD4+ subsets of Type 1 diabetes patients.

Sequencing was done on a sample of naive CD4+ T cells from blood. Every receptor here comes from a man aged 18 to 29 with type 1 diabetes.

This clone was seen more than once but under ten times. CDR3 nucleotide sequence: TGTGCCAGCAGCAGTGACAGGGATACTGAAGCTTTCTTT. Its protein is CASSSDRDTEAFF. V is TRBV6-5 and J is TRBJ1-1; 7 nucleotides line up with TRBD1. CDR3 length: 13 residues. Germline V gene data show CDR1 as MNHEY and CDR2 as SVGAGI. With 6 bases clipped from V and 5 bases from J, the junction kept 6 bases outside the gene matches.

This clone was detected a few times. The rearrangement uses TRBV4-2 and TRBJ2-1; possible D gene TRBD1, 6 bases. Germline CDR1 is LGHNA and CDR2 is YNFKEQ. The V end was cut by 5 bases, the J end by 7 bases, with 15 bases between. The CDR3 totals 14 residues. The CDR3 sequence: CASSETRTANEQFF. The CDR3 DNA sequence: TGTGCCAGCAGCGAGACTCGGACAGCTAATGAGCAGTTCTTC.

V usage is TRBV6-1 and J usage is TRBJ2-7; 10 nucleotides agree with TRBD2. Trimming took 9 bases from V and 2 from J; bases not matched to a gene: 4. The CDR3 extends over 13 amino acids. CDR1 and CDR2 from the germline V gene are MNHNS and SASEGT. The CDR3 region is CASRTSGPYEQYF. In nucleotides, the CDR3 is TGTGCCAGTCGGACTAGCGGACCCTACGAGCAGTACTTC.

V usage is TRBV29-1 and J usage is TRBJ1-2; D unclear. V shed 4 bases and J shed 2 bases, with 2 bases lying between them. Germline assignment: CDR1 SQVTM and CDR2 ANQGSEA. CDR3 size: 10 residues. CDR3 nucleotide sequence: TGCAGCGTTGCCAACTATGGCTACACCTTC. Protein product: CSVANYGYTF. The full variable domain, completed using reference TRBV29-1 and TRBJ1-2, is SAVISQKPSRDICQRGTSLTIQCQVDSQVTMMFWYRQQPGQSLTLIATANQGSEATYESGFVIDKFPISRPNLTFSTLTVSNMSPEDSSIYLCSVANYGYTFGSGTRLTVV.

The chain links TRBV19 to TRBJ2-3, with D perhaps matching TRBD2 (7 bases). This CDR3 has 17 residues. From germline, CDR1 is LNHDA and CDR2 SQIVND (reference sequence). Trimming cost V 5 bases and J 1 base, with 19 bases left between them. CDR3 sequence (DNA): TGTGCCAGTAGTCTTACCAACCCCGGGGGGCGCACAGATACGCAGTATTTT. Amino acid sequence: CASSLTNPGGRTDTQYF.

This chain joins TRBV4-1 and TRBJ2-1; 9 bases match TRBD2. The V and J ends lost 0 bases and 2 bases, in that order; junction bases with no gene match: 5. Germline CDR1 is MGHRA and CDR2 is YSYEKL. This CDR3 is 17 amino acids long. The DNA of the CDR3 is TGCGCCAGCAGCCAAGATGAAGCGGGGGGTCCCTACAATGAGCAGTTCTTC. Translated, it gives CASSQDEAGGPYNEQFF.

There are a few counts of this clone. V gene TRBV4-1 combines with J gene TRBJ1-5; D possibly corresponds to TRBD1 (5 bases). CDR1 and CDR2 (germline): MGHRA, YSYEKL. Trimming took 5 bases from V and 3 from J, leaving 11 bases between them. The CDR3 extends over 14 amino acids. CDR3 nucleotide sequence: TGCGCCAGCAGCTCCCCAGGGTCCAATCAGCCCCAGCATTTT. It yields the protein CASSSPGSNQPQHF.

The chain uses TRBV6-1 and TRBJ2-7, with D possibly called TRBD1 or TRBD2 (5 bases each). V gave up 4 bases and J gave up 6 bases, with 13 bases separating them. The CDR3 contains 13 residues. CDR1 is MNHNS, CDR2 SASEGT, per germline. CDR3 residues: CASSGQGEGEQYF. The CDR3 DNA reads as TGTGCCAGCAGTGGCCAGGGAGAGGGCGAGCAGTACTTC.

This clone was found once. The gene calls are TRBV5-6 and TRBJ1-1; no reliable D call. The ends were cut back, 4 bases at V and 13 bases at J, with 17 bases in the middle. Germline CDR1 and CDR2: SGHDT and YYEEEE. This CDR3 has 12 amino acids. The CDR3 loop is CASSPGMSRHFF. In DNA form, the CDR3 reads TGTGCCAGCAGCCCGGGTATGAGCAGGCATTTCTTT.

The J gene is TRBJ2-3, the V gene TRBV23-1; 11 nucleotides align to TRBD2. TRBV23-1 is an ORF; its function is uncertain. The CDR3 is 14 residues long. With 6 bases clipped from V and 4 bases from J, the junction kept 3 bases outside the gene matches. CDR3 protein: CASRTSGAADTQYF. As DNA, the CDR3 is TGCGCCAGCAGGACTAGCGGGGCAGCAGATACGCAGTATTTT.

The chain employs TRBV14 and TRBJ2-4; 7 bases agree with TRBD1. The germline CDR1 and CDR2 sequences are SGHDN and FVKESK. This CDR3 contains 15 residues. V shed 4 bases, J shed 1 base, and the junction held 4 bases outside the gene matches. In DNA, the CDR3 is TGTGCCAGCAGCCGACAGGGAACCGCCAAAAACATTCAGTACTTC. As protein: CASSRQGTAKNIQYF. Together with reference TRBV14 and TRBJ2-4, the CDR3 gives the full variable domain: EAGVTQFPSHSVIEKGQTVTLRCDPISGHDNLYWYRRVMGKEIKFLLHFVKESKQDESGMPNNRFLAERTGGTYSTLKVQPAELEDSGVYFCASSRQGTAKNIQYFGAGTRLSVL.

Remarks on this clone: The sample has other DNA sequences that encode this CDR3 too. The chain employs TRBV29-1 and TRBJ2-7, with 7 bases aligning to TRBD1. Unmatched junction bases numbered 3, after V lost 7 bases and J lost 0 bases. Germline V lookup: CDR1 SQVTM, CDR2 ANQGSEA. This CDR3 has 12 residues. CDR3 sequence reads: CSAGTASYEQYF. DNA for the CDR3: TGCAGCGCTGGGACAGCCTCCTACGAGCAGTACTTC.

The V gene is TRBV30, the J gene TRBJ2-5, with TRBD1 as a possible D gene (6 bases). Trimming took off 3 bases at V and 2 bases at J, with 19 bases between the two ends. Germline CDR1 is GTSNPN and CDR2 is SVGIG (reference sequence). The CDR3 sequence is 16 residues long. The CDR3 spells CAWRARPGHSQETQYF. CDR3 coding DNA: TGTGCCTGGAGGGCCCGGCCGGGACACTCGCAAGAGACCCAGTACTTC.

This clone was counted between two and nine times. The rearrangement joins TRBV5-1 to TRBJ1-2; 9 bases are a match to TRBD1. Germline V gene sequence: CDR1 SGHRS, CDR2 YFSETQ. Germline trimming cut 3 bases from V and 7 bases from J; bases unmatched to any gene: 4. The CDR3 consists of 13 residues. CDR3 loop: CASSWDRDAGYTF. CDR3 bases: TGCGCCAGCAGCTGGGACAGGGATGCTGGCTACACCTTC.

The rearrangement uses TRBV6-5 and TRBJ1-6, with D possibly being TRBD1 (5 bases). V lost 7 bases to trimming and J lost 7 bases, with 17 bases between them. The CDR3 spans 15 residues. Germline CDR1 MNHEY, CDR2 SVGAGI. The CDR3 nucleotides are TGTGCCAGCACCGACCCGGGGGGGATGAATTCACCCCTCCACTTT. Residues: CASTDPGGMNSPLHF.

The J gene is TRBJ1-1, the V gene TRBV28; 8 nucleotides match TRBD1. Trimming cost V 6 bases and J 3 bases; bases outside gene matches: 6. CDR3 length equals 14 residues. Germline V CDR1 and CDR2: MDHEN, SYDVKM. The CDR3 is CASRPEDRDTEAFF. The CDR3 DNA sequence: TGTGCCAGCAGACCCGAGGACAGGGACACTGAAGCTTTCTTT.

This clone appeared a few times. V usage is TRBV30 and J usage is TRBJ2-3; TRBD2 matches 12 bases. Germline trimming cut 5 bases from V and 7 bases from J; bases unmatched to any gene: 7. CDR3 size: 14 residues. Germline lookup yields CDR1 GTSNPN and CDR2 SVGIG (reference sequence). The chain's CDR3 is CAWHLAGGPNTQYF. CDR3 coding DNA: TGTGCCTGGCACCTAGCGGGGGGGCCAAATACGCAGTATTTT.

The chain links TRBV4-1 to TRBJ1-2; D gene uncertain. Trimming took off 0 bases at V and 0 bases at J, with 11 bases between the two ends. CDR1 and CDR2 from the germline V gene are MGHRA and YSYEKL. This CDR3 has 16 amino acids. The CDR3 spells CASSQDGNPANYGYTF. CDR3 nucleotides: TGCGCCAGCAGCCAAGATGGGAACCCAGCTAACTATGGCTACACCTTC.

The chain links TRBV7-9 to TRBJ2-6; 7 bases line up with TRBD2. V was clipped by 5 bases and J by 1 base; unmatched bases: 8. The CDR3 length is 17 residues. Germline V lookup: CDR1 SEHNR, CDR2 FQNEAQ (reference sequence). CDR3 loop: CASSPRGGVSGANVLTF. In DNA, the CDR3 is TGTGCCAGCAGCCCCCGTGGGGGGGTGTCTGGGGCCAACGTCCTGACTTTC.

The chain couples TRBV18 to TRBJ1-1; D call uncertain. CDR1 and CDR2 from the germline V gene are KGHSH and LQKENI. V lost 2 bases, J lost 0 bases, and 13 bases lay in between. The CDR3 totals 16 residues. The CDR3 sequence: CASSPSEILMNTEAFF. CDR3 DNA sequence: TGTGCCAGCTCACCAAGTGAGATATTAATGAACACTGAAGCTTTCTTT. Drawing the rest from reference TRBV18 and TRBJ1-1, the complete variable domain is NAGVMQNPRHLVRRRGQEARLRCSPMKGHSHVYWYRQLPEEGLKFMVYLQKENIIDESGMPKERFSAEFPKEGPSILRIQQVVRGDSAAYFCASSPSEILMNTEAFFGQGTRLTVV.

This chain joins TRBV10-3 and TRBJ1-1, with unresolved D. CDR1 and CDR2 (germline): ENHRY, SYGVKD. The CDR3 is 11 amino acids. With 4 bases removed from V and 8 bases from J, the gap between germline ends came to 8 bases. This CDR3 is CAISASEEAFF. In DNA form, the CDR3 reads TGTGCCATCAGTGCGTCGGAGGAAGCTTTCTTT.

This clone turned up a few times. J is TRBJ2-7 and V is TRBV5-4, with D perhaps assigned TRBD1 or TRBD2 (6 bases each). Trimming left V 0 bases short and J 6 bases short, with 16 bases between. This CDR3 contains 15 residues. Germline V gene data show CDR1 as SGHNT and CDR2 as YYREEE (reference sequence). The CDR3 DNA sequence: TGTGCCAGCAGCTTGGATGGGGGGCCGAGGGGCGAGCAGTACTTC. As protein: CASSLDGGPRGEQYF.

J is TRBJ1-1 and V is TRBV20-1; D not certain. The germline V gene encodes CDR1 DFQATT and CDR2 SNEGSKA (reference sequence). This CDR3 has 11 residues. Trimming pared 6 bases from V and 6 bases from J, leaving 11 bases between. The CDR3 nucleotides read TGCAGTGCCCCGACGGTTGCTGAAGCTTTCTTT. Translated, it gives CSAPTVAEAFF.

The V gene is TRBV5-1, the J gene TRBJ1-6; TRBD1 aligns across 7 bases. Germline values: CDR1 SGHRS, CDR2 YFSETQ. The CDR3 has 14 residues. The trim removed 4 bases at V and 10 bases at J, leaving 8 bases unmatched. The CDR3 here is CASSPGTEGSPLHF. The CDR3 DNA follows: TGCGCCAGCAGCCCAGGGACAGAAGGCTCACCCCTCCACTTT.

This clone was recorded a few times. The CDR3 DNA follows: TGTGCCAGCAACGGCGTGGGGGACACTGAAGCTTTCTTT. Protein sequence: CASNGVGDTEAFF. The rearrangement uses TRBV6-5 and TRBJ1-1; tentative D call: TRBD1 (5 bases). Trimming shortened V by 7 bases and J by 3 bases, and 12 bases separated the two germline ends. From germline, CDR1 is MNHEY and CDR2 SVGAGI. The CDR3 contains 13 residues.